Below, one TCR beta chain is given with its context. This clone's antigen is unknown. No per-base quality is available; no much larger clone lies one base away. The data are from a study of control samples from healthy donors and cancer patients (dated by TCRdb to about 2020). Cut back by 3 bases and 0 bases, the V and J ends lie 3 bases apart. The CDR3 holds 14 amino acids from the cysteine to the phenylalanine. Only the CDR3 region is kept as DNA, spanning 42 bases read in frame from base 1. CDR1 and CDR2 (KGHSH, LQKENI) derive from the germline V gene. Library generation was performed with the immunoSEQ multiplex PCR assay. TCRdb took over this immuneACCESS table, retaining in-frame rearrangements with V and J assigned. Such tables are incomplete; in checked studies, under half of the missing clones stem from an unresolved V gene, and the remainder is unexplained. The sample table lists 150,000 or so clones, over 90% of them with a count of one. The ten largest clonotypes hold 14% of the sample.

The chain links TRBV18 with TRBJ2-6; there is no confident call for the D gene. This sequence originates from a man between 60 and 75 years old with colorectal cancer. The sample comprised PBMCs. The CDR3 region reads CASSPDSGANVLTF. The nucleotides are TGTGCCAGCTCACCGGACTCTGGGGCCAACGTCCTGACTTTC. The full variable domain, with segments outside the CDR3 supplied by the reference TRBV18 and TRBJ2-6 proteins, appears as NAGVMQNPRHLVRRRGQEARLRCSPMKGHSHVYWYRQLPEEGLKFMVYLQKENIIDESGMPKERFSAEFPKEGPSILRIQQVVRGDSAAYFCASSPDSGANVLTFGAGSRLTVL.